A single sample gave rise to the 19 T cell receptor beta chains below, sequenced in a study of blood T cell repertoires in COVID-19. Only in-frame clones appear in the TCRdb table, and some are missing; sequencing was by immunoSEQ multiplex PCR. Of hundreds of thousands of clones listed, around 90% were seen once; the top ten hold 0.82%. The sequenced sample was peripheral blood. The receptors were gathered from a man aged 55 to 70 with COVID-19, enrolled during active disease.

The CDR3 spells CASSQETAGLAETQYF. Written as DNA, the CDR3 is TGCGCCAGCAGCCAAGAAACTGCGGGACTCGCAGAGACCCAGTACTTC. The rearrangement uses TRBV4-3 and TRBJ2-5; the D gene is possibly TRBD2 (6 bases). CDR1 and CDR2 (germline): LGHNA, YSLEER. The CDR3 is 16 amino acids. V lost 0 bases and J 4 bases, leaving 15 bases between the germline ends.

This clone was observed once. The chain has TRBV19 and TRBJ2-3; a possible D gene is TRBD1 (6 bases). The germline V and J ends were trimmed by 6 bases and 0 bases, with 13 bases remaining between them. This CDR3 is built from 15 residues. CDR1 and CDR2 (germline): LNHDA, SQIVND (reference sequence). The CDR3 here is CASRQTGPSTDTQYF. CDR3 nucleotides: TGTGCCAGTAGACAGACAGGCCCTAGCACAGATACGCAGTATTTT. The full variable domain, completed using reference TRBV19 and TRBJ2-3, is DGGITQSPKYLFRKEGQNVTLSCEQNLNHDAMYWYRQDPGQGLRLIYYSQIVNDFQKGDIAEGYSVSREKKESFPLTVTSAQKNPTAFYLCASRQTGPSTDTQYFGPGTRLTVL.

The CDR3 protein is CASSIGGGHNSPLHF. The CDR3 DNA reads TGTGCCAGTAGTATAGGGGGGGGCCATAATTCACCCCTCCACTTT. The rearrangement links TRBV19 to TRBJ1-6, with D possibly matching TRBD1 (6 bases). CDR1 LNHDA and CDR2 SQIVND come from the germline V gene (reference sequence). There are 15 residues in the CDR3. The V end lost 1 base, the J end lost 5 bases, and 9 bases lay between the germline ends.

V usage is TRBV6-5 and J usage is TRBJ2-1; 9 bases fit TRBD1. Trimming took 6 bases from V and 3 from J; bases not matched to a gene: 6. Germline values: CDR1 MNHEY, CDR2 SVGAGI. The CDR3 extends over 15 amino acids. The CDR3: CASSPDRGNYNEQFF. The CDR3 DNA is TGTGCCAGCAGCCCCGACAGGGGGAACTACAATGAGCAGTTCTTC.

The chain couples TRBV12-3 or TRBV12-4 to TRBJ1-6, with TRBD1 as a possible D gene (6 bases). The CDR3 covers 12 residues. V lost 6 bases to trimming and J lost 14 bases, with 14 bases between them. The CDR3 nucleotides are TGTGCCAGCAGAACACAGGGTGCGGCCCTCCACTTT. Translation gives CASRTQGAALHF.

This chain connects TRBV29-1 to TRBJ1-1, with 7 bases matching TRBD1. Germline-derived CDR1 and CDR2 are SQVTM and ANQGSEA. The CDR3 has 13 amino acids. Trimming removed 7 bases from V and 0 bases from J; junction bases left unmatched: 5. CDR3 amino acids: CSAPGQMNTEAFF. CDR3 bases: TGCAGCGCCCCGGGACAGATGAACACTGAAGCTTTCTTT.

This rearrangement joins TRBV14 to TRBJ1-2; no firm D call. The CDR3 extends over 12 amino acids. CDR1 is SGHDN, CDR2 FVKESK, per germline. V was cut by 2 bases and J by 5 bases, with 6 bases left in between. For the CDR3, the DNA is TGTGCCAGCAGCCAAATCGGTTATGGCTACACCTTC. Its protein product is CASSQIGYGYTF. The full variable domain, completed using reference TRBV14 and TRBJ1-2, is EAGVTQFPSHSVIEKGQTVTLRCDPISGHDNLYWYRRVMGKEIKFLLHFVKESKQDESGMPNNRFLAERTGGTYSTLKVQPAELEDSGVYFCASSQIGYGYTFGSGTRLTVV.

The rearrangement uses TRBV9 and TRBJ1-2; tentative D call: TRBD1 (6 bases). V lost 4 bases to trimming and J lost 8 bases, with 21 bases between them. This CDR3 has 15 amino acids. CDR1 is SGDLS and CDR2 is YYNGEE in the germline V gene. This chain's CDR3 is CASSPPQGSRWGYTF. The DNA for the CDR3 is TGTGCCAGCAGCCCTCCCCAGGGGTCTAGGTGGGGCTACACCTTC.

The chain employs TRBV2 and TRBJ2-5, with a tentative D call TRBD2 (6 bases). The CDR3 consists of 13 residues. Trimming shortened V by 10 bases and J by 0 bases, and 12 bases separated the two germline ends. Per germline, CDR1 SNHLY and CDR2 FYNNEI. Here the CDR3 reads CATGGTYQETQYF. CDR3 DNA sequence: TGTGCCACCGGAGGGACGTACCAAGAGACCCAGTACTTC.

CDR3 amino acids: CASSPAGAPYEQYF. The DNA of the CDR3 is TGTGCCAGCTCACCGGCGGGAGCCCCCTACGAGCAGTACTTC. This chain uses TRBV18 with TRBJ2-7, with 7 nucleotides matching TRBD2. The germline V gene has CDR1 KGHSH and CDR2 LQKENI. V lost 3 bases and J lost 2; bases outside the gene matches: 4. CDR3 length equals 14 residues. The full variable domain, in which reference TRBV18 and TRBJ2-7 provide the parts outside the CDR3, is NAGVMQNPRHLVRRRGQEARLRCSPMKGHSHVYWYRQLPEEGLKFMVYLQKENIIDESGMPKERFSAEFPKEGPSILRIQQVVRGDSAAYFCASSPAGAPYEQYFGPGTRLTVT.

The V call is TRBV5-1, the J call TRBJ2-2; 8 bases are shared with TRBD1. V lost 4 bases to trimming and J lost 9 bases; unmatched junction nucleotides: 8. The germline gives CDR1 SGHRS, CDR2 YFSETQ. CDR3 length: 14 amino acids. CDR3 amino acids: CASSPTDRAWELFF. The CDR3 nucleotides are TGCGCCAGCAGCCCGACGGACAGGGCCTGGGAGCTGTTTTTT.

The V and J genes are TRBV2 and TRBJ1-2; weak D call: TRBD1 (5 bases). CDR3 length: 14 amino acids. CDR1 is SNHLY, CDR2 FYNNEI, per germline. Trimming took off 3 bases at V and 5 bases at J, with 13 bases between the two ends. CDR3 region: CASSERGLTYGYTF. CDR3 nucleotides: TGTGCCAGCAGTGAGCGGGGCCTTACATATGGCTACACCTTC.

The J gene is TRBJ2-3, the V gene TRBV13; 11 bases are shared with TRBD2. Trimming at V came to 1 base and at J to 4 bases, leaving 4 bases not matched to a gene. The CDR3 consists of 16 residues. Germline V gene data show CDR1 as PRHDT and CDR2 as FYEKMQ (reference sequence). The CDR3 protein is CASSLATSGSPDTQYF. The CDR3 DNA reads TGTGCCAGCAGCTTAGCTACTAGCGGGAGCCCAGATACGCAGTATTTT.

This chain uses TRBV6-5 with TRBJ1-2; 9 nucleotides agree with TRBD1. This CDR3 spans 14 amino acids. CDR1 and CDR2 (germline): MNHEY, SVGAGI. The V segment lost 7 bases and the J segment 7 bases; nucleotides outside the gene matches: 10. For the CDR3, the DNA is TGTGCCAGCACGGGGAACAGGGGGCAGTCTGGCTACACCTTC. Residues: CASTGNRGQSGYTF.

The chain employs TRBV12-3 or TRBV12-4 and TRBJ1-2; D perhaps matches TRBD1 (6 bases). The CDR3 is 12 residues long. The V end lost 3 bases, the J end lost 8 bases, and 10 bases lay between the germline ends. The CDR3 here is CASSFGQRGYTF. CDR3 bases: TGTGCCAGCAGTTTCGGACAGCGGGGCTACACCTTC.

CDR3 DNA: TGTGCCAGCAGCCTCGTATACAGGTCGGACCATTCACCCCTCCACTTT. Translating gives CASSLVYRSDHSPLHF. The chain couples TRBV27 to TRBJ1-6; maybe TRBD1 (5 bases). Germline CDR1 and CDR2: MNHEY and SMNVEV (reference sequence). CDR3 length equals 16 residues. Trimming pared 6 bases from V and 8 bases from J, leaving 20 bases between.

This clone was counted a few times. CDR3 residues: CASSLTRWASGSPGELFF. CDR3 in DNA: TGCGCCAGCAGCCTAACAAGATGGGCTAGCGGGAGCCCCGGGGAGCTGTTTTTT. The chain couples TRBV4-3 to TRBJ2-2; 10 bases align to TRBD2. Looked up from germline, CDR1 is LGHNA and CDR2 is YSLEER. J lost 6 bases, V lost 4 bases, and 14 bases had no gene match. This CDR3 has 18 amino acids.

This clone appeared a single time. J is TRBJ1-1 and V is TRBV19; 9 nucleotides line up with TRBD1. The germline gives CDR1 LNHDA, CDR2 SQIVND (reference sequence). The CDR3 extends over 15 amino acids. V gave up 1 base and J gave up 1 base; unmatched junction bases: 1. In DNA, the CDR3 is TGTGCCAGTAGTATAGTGACAGGGGGGAACACTGAAGCTTTCTTT. Protein: CASSIVTGGNTEAFF.

The J gene is TRBJ2-1, the V gene TRBV21-1; TRBD1, the table's D call, lacks a check against the DNA. TRBV21-1 is designated a pseudogene. The CDR3 totals 16 residues. The CDR3 bases are TGTGCCAGCAGCAAAAATCTTGGCAGGGTTTGCGATGAGCAGTTCTTC. Protein sequence: CASSKNLGRVCDEQFF.